A selection of T cell receptor beta chains follows, all from one sample in a study of CD8 T cells in Susac syndrome. MiXCR, applied by TCRdb to the immunoSEQ multiplex PCR reads, yields one record per CDR3 protein. The repertoire holds under 550,000 distinct CDR3 sequences, 75% to 90% seen once, with about 0.1% in the top ten. Sequencing used CD8+ T cells from PBMCs. These TCRs come from a human donor with multiple sclerosis. CDR3s include the opening cysteine and the closing phenylalanine or tryptophan. Size values are once, few and many counts, or a class for expanded clones, and some rows have none.

>TRBV9|once|TRBJ1-2
CASSTSGTGIYYGYTF
>TRBV27|few|TRBJ2-7
CASSLEGQGLYEQYF
>TRBV7-9|.|TRBJ1-2
CASSLLGRVANYGYTF
>TRBV14|.|TRBJ2-4
CASSQRTGAAKNIQYF
>TRBV27|.|TRBJ1-5
CASSLTSGNQPQHF
>TRBV11-2|.|TRBJ2-1
CASSPSAGESNEQFF
>TRBV12-3/TRBV12-4|.|TRBJ2-3
CASSSSTESTDTQYF
>TRBV29-1|.|TRBJ1-1
CSGLTGMNTEAFF
>TRBV27|few|TRBJ2-7
CASSFGESYEQYF
>TRBV4-1|.|TRBJ1-1
CASSPNDRAAEAFF
>TRBV12-3/TRBV12-4|once|TRBJ2-1
CASGRTDRVSRQFF
>TRBV19|.|TRBJ1-2
CASSIVEGLDGYTF